Sequencing of this T cell receptor (beta chain) was carried out in a study of T cell clonotyping in hematopoietic cell transplantation. Study findings and constraints: Graft donor and pretransplant recipient Inverse Simpson Index values predicted broader posttransplant TCR diversity.

The repertoire was sequenced with immunoSEQ multiplex PCR; TCRdb's copy has only in-frame clones and lacks some. Of about 27,000 clones listed, 60% to 80% are singletons. Time point indicated: recipient sample about 28 days before transplant, after cytoreduction. With respect to this clone: The antigen is undetermined.

The specimen was peripheral blood mononuclear cells, collected before stem cell transplant. The source is a man aged 45-65 years with myelodysplastic syndrome. Some clones in this sample may be carry-over from other donors' samples.

CDR3 amino acids: CAWSGDFYGYTF. In nucleotides, the CDR3 is TGTGCCTGGAGTGGGGATTTCTACGGCTACACCTTC. V and J are TRBV30 and TRBJ1-2; D unclear. Germline V lookup: CDR1 GTSNPN, CDR2 SVGIG (reference sequence). The CDR3 consists of 12 residues. V was shortened by 1 base and J by 8 bases, with 11 bases between the two germline ends. The full variable domain, with the rest looked up from reference TRBV30 and TRBJ1-2, is SQTIHQWPATLVQPVGSPLSLECTVEGTSNPNLYWYRQAAGRGLQLLFYSVGIGQISSEVPQNLSASRPQDRQFILSSKKLLLSDSGFYLCAWSGDFYGYTFGSGTRLTVV.